This is a list of T cell receptor beta chains from one sample in a study of T-cell reconstitution after alpha-beta-depleted transplantation in children. TCRdb re-called the PCR reads with MiXCR, one entry per CDR3 protein. Found here are some 130,000 distinct CDR3 sequences, 8.5% to 10% of them singletons; the top ten hold 24%. The sequencing used PBMCs, mostly from graft donor cells, collected 180 days after TCRalphabeta/CD19-depleted stem cell transplant. The source of these receptors is a girl under two years old who had a stem cell transplant for combined immunodeficiency, so the T cells may come from the graft donor. Both conserved end residues are part of each CDR3. The D gene is left open where the match is weak. Clone size is not always given. Where it is, it says once, few, many or a class for expanded clones.

TRBJ2-1 TRBV19 few TRBD1 CASSRDSPYNEQFF TGTGCCAGTAGCCGGGACAGCCCCTACAATGAGCAGTTCTTC
TRBJ2-1 TRBV29-1 . . CSVDDHASYNEQFF TGCAGCGTTGATGACCACGCCAGCTACAATGAGCAGTTCTTC
TRBJ2-3 TRBV7-2 . . CASSHIGADTQYF TGTGCCAGCAGCCATATAGGGGCGGATACGCAGTATTTT
TRBJ1-1 TRBV7-3 . TRBD1 CASSLMGGTVGNTEAFF TGTGCCAGCAGCTTGATGGGAGGGACAGTCGGGAACACTGAAGCTTTCTTT
TRBJ2-5 TRBV10-3 few TRBD1 CAIAEGGQGQTQYF TGTGCCATCGCAGAGGGGGGACAGGGACAGACCCAGTACTTC
TRBJ2-7 TRBV29-1 . TRBD1 CSVVGTGGDEQYF TGCAGCGTTGTCGGGACAGGGGGGGACGAGCAGTACTTC
TRBJ1-2 TRBV20-1 . . CSARDRGGIPPYGYTF TGCAGTGCTAGAGATCGTGGCGGGATACCCCCGTATGGCTACACCTTC
TRBJ2-6 TRBV5-1 few . CASSLVDTNSGANVLTF TGCGCCAGCAGCTTGGTTGACACAAACTCTGGGGCCAACGTCCTGACTTTC
TRBJ1-4 TRBV7-8 . . CASSLGPVGKLFF TGTGCCAGCAGCTTAGGGCCCGTAGGAAAACTGTTTTTT
TRBJ1-2 TRBV5-5 few . CASSLGTYGYTF TGTGCCAGCAGCTTGGGGACGTATGGCTACACCTTC
TRBJ1-2 TRBV12-3/TRBV12-4 few . CASSHGPAGGYTF TGTGCCAGCAGCCACGGACCCGCTGGTGGCTACACCTTC
TRBJ2-2 TRBV20-1 few . CSARAGFNTGELFF TGCAGTGCTAGAGCCGGTTTCAACACCGGGGAGCTGTTTTTT
TRBJ2-7 TRBV18 . . CASSSNQGYEQYF TGTGCCAGCTCGTCAAATCAGGGCTACGAGCAGTACTTC
TRBJ2-5 TRBV6-6 many . CASSLQQETQYF TGTGCCAGCAGTCTACAGCAAGAGACCCAGTACTTC
TRBJ2-3 TRBV11-2 . . CASSLGWASDTQYF TGTGCCAGCAGCTTAGGTTGGGCTTCGGATACGCAGTATTTT
TRBJ2-1 TRBV6-2/TRBV6-3 few . CASSDALSGGYNEQFF TGTGCCAGCAGCGACGCATTGTCTGGGGGCTACAATGAGCAGTTCTTC
TRBJ2-3 TRBV20-1 many TRBD1 CSARRTGIDTQYF TGCAGTGCTAGACGGACAGGGATAGATACGCAGTATTTT
TRBJ2-5 TRBV20-1 many . CSATLVETQYF TGCAGTGCTACGCTTGTAGAGACCCAGTACTTC
TRBJ2-4 TRBV6-2/TRBV6-3 few TRBD2 CASSYAGGRAKNIQYF TGTGCCAGCAGTTACGCGGGGGGGAGAGCCAAAAACATTCAGTACTTC
TRBJ1-6 TRBV18 many . CASSPRTEANSPLHF TGTGCCAGCTCACCTCGGACAGAAGCTAATTCACCCCTCCACTTT
TRBJ2-7 TRBV28 . . CASRRTWRGSVYEQYF TGTGCCAGCAGACGTACATGGCGTGGGTCCGTCTACGAGCAGTACTTC
TRBJ2-2 TRBV5-1 few TRBD2 CASSARLATGELFF TGCGCCAGCAGCGCGCGACTAGCAACCGGGGAGCTGTTTTTT
TRBJ2-5 TRBV5-5 . TRBD1 CASSFLRGRQETQYF TGTGCCAGCAGCTTCCTCAGGGGGCGCCAAGAGACCCAGTACTTC